Shown below are 23 T cell receptor beta chains from a single sample sequenced in a study of T cell responses to AZD1222 COVID-19 vaccine. Using immunoSEQ multiplex PCR, the repertoire was profiled, and TCRdb retains in-frame clones only, with some absent. The data contain nearly 55,000 clones, 80% to 90% of them singletons. The material sequenced was peripheral blood, taken 28 days after the second AZD1222 dose. The source of these receptors is an adult who received the AZD1222 COVID-19 vaccine.

The chain has TRBV7-2 and TRBJ2-2; D call uncertain. Deletions cut 1 base from V and 1 base from J, with 4 bases between. The CDR3 consists of 14 residues. The V gene's germline CDR1 is SGHTA and CDR2 FQGNSA. CDR3 DNA: TGTGCCAGCAGCTTAGTGGGGAACACCGGGGAGCTGTTTTTT. This encodes CASSLVGNTGELFF.

This chain connects TRBV7-9 to TRBJ2-1; 7 nucleotides match TRBD2. V dropped 5 bases and J dropped 6; count of bases not matched to a gene: 7. The germline gives CDR1 SEHNR, CDR2 FQNEAQ (reference sequence). The CDR3 totals 14 residues. DNA for the CDR3: TGTGCCAGCAGCGTACCGGGACTATCCAATGAGCAGTTCTTC. It is translated as CASSVPGLSNEQFF.

This chain joins TRBV18 and TRBJ1-1, with 9 bases that match TRBD1. Germline assignment: CDR1 KGHSH and CDR2 LQKENI. V shed 4 bases and J 3 bases; nucleotides not matched to a gene: 3. This CDR3 spans 14 amino acids. The CDR3 here is CASSRDRVYTEAFF. In DNA, the CDR3 is TGTGCCAGCTCACGGGACAGGGTATACACTGAAGCTTTCTTT.

The V gene is TRBV28, the J gene TRBJ2-7; D unclear. The CDR3 runs to 12 residues. The V end lost 5 bases, the J end lost 7 bases, and 12 bases lay between the germline ends. Germline CDR1 is MDHEN and CDR2 is SYDVKM. CDR3 sequence: CASSLSLGEQYF. The CDR3 coding sequence is TGTGCCAGCAGTCTATCCTTGGGGGAGCAGTACTTC.

This chain uses TRBV6-5 with TRBJ1-5; D is possibly TRBD1 (5 bases). There are 14 residues in the CDR3. The germline V gene encodes CDR1 MNHEY and CDR2 SVGAGI. V dropped 7 bases and J dropped 1 base, with 11 bases sitting between them. The CDR3 region is CASTRKGSNQPQHF. In DNA, the CDR3 is TGTGCCAGCACTCGCAAGGGGAGCAATCAGCCCCAGCATTTT.

V is TRBV10-3 and J is TRBJ1-5; no firm D call. Between the trimmed V and J ends, which lost 2 bases and 4 bases, there was a span of 12 bases. Germline-derived CDR1 and CDR2 are ENHRY and SYGVKD. The CDR3 has 15 residues. CDR3 sequence reads: CAISEVAEGNQPQHF. CDR3 bases: TGTGCCATCAGTGAGGTGGCAGAAGGAAATCAGCCCCAGCATTTT.

By share, this clone ranks as medium-sized. This chain joins TRBV5-1 and TRBJ1-2, with 10 bases matching TRBD1. Germline CDR1 is SGHRS and CDR2 is YFSETQ. Germline trimming cut 3 bases from V and 6 bases from J; bases unmatched to any gene: 2. CDR3 length: 13 residues. CDR3 DNA sequence: TGCGCCAGCAGCTCGGGGACAGGGGATGGCTACACCTTC. Amino acids: CASSSGTGDGYTF.

V usage is TRBV6-5 and J usage is TRBJ2-7; 7 nucleotides line up with TRBD1. CDR3 size: 14 residues. V lost 6 bases, J lost 2 bases, and 7 bases stayed unmatched. Germline V gives CDR1 MNHEY, CDR2 SVGAGI. CDR3 DNA: TGTGCCAGCAGGGGAACAGGGGTCACCTACGAGCAGTACTTC. Amino acid sequence: CASRGTGVTYEQYF.

The chain employs TRBV7-2 and TRBJ2-4, with D possibly TRBD2 on 5 matching bases. With 5 bases removed from V and 0 bases from J, the gap between germline ends came to 8 bases. The V gene's germline CDR1 is SGHTA and CDR2 FQGNSA. This CDR3 is 14 amino acids long. The CDR3 is CASSQGLAKNIQYF. The CDR3 DNA reads TGTGCCAGCAGCCAAGGACTAGCCAAAAACATTCAGTACTTC.

This clone showed up just once. This chain uses TRBV5-1 with TRBJ2-1; maybe TRBD1 (6 bases). The germline V gene encodes CDR1 SGHRS and CDR2 YFSETQ. V lost 0 bases to trimming and J lost 10 bases, with 17 bases between them. The CDR3 totals 15 residues. For the CDR3, the DNA is TGCGCCAGCAGCTTGGAAGGACAGCCTCGGAGGGAGCAGTTCTTC. As protein: CASSLEGQPRREQFF.

The J gene is TRBJ2-4, the V gene TRBV21-1. TRBV21-1 constitutes a pseudogene. CDR3 length equals 15 residues. The CDR3 sequence is CASSNGNPSKNIQYF. The DNA of the CDR3 is TGTGCCAGCAGCAATGGGAACCCGTCCAAAAACATTCAGTACTTC.

The DNA of the CDR3 is TGTGCCAGTAGTATGGGGACAGGGCCTTTCAATCAGCCCCAGCATTTT. It codes for CASSMGTGPFNQPQHF. The chain combines TRBV19 with TRBJ1-5; 9 bases line up with TRBD1. Per germline, CDR1 LNHDA and CDR2 SQIVND (reference sequence). J gave up 3 bases and V 3 bases, and 6 bases lay outside the gene matches. This CDR3 is 16 amino acids long.

The rearrangement uses TRBV5-1 and TRBJ1-2; D might be TRBD1 (6 bases). The CDR3 totals 13 residues. Between the trimmed V and J ends, which lost 5 bases and 5 bases, there was a span of 13 bases. Per the germline V gene, CDR1 is SGHRS and CDR2 is YFSETQ. Written as DNA, the CDR3 is TGCGCCAGCAGGCAGGGGTCGGAATATGGCTACACCTTC. Translation: CASRQGSEYGYTF.

The CDR3 region has the DNA TGCGCCAGCAGCAGCGGACAGGGAGCAGATACGCAGTATTTT. This codes for CASSSGQGADTQYF. The chain employs TRBV5-1 and TRBJ2-3; the match to TRBD1 covers 8 bases. CDR3 length equals 14 residues. CDR1 is SGHRS, CDR2 YFSETQ, per germline. V dropped 4 bases and J dropped 4; count of bases not matched to a gene: 5.

The rearrangement links TRBV30 to TRBJ2-1; 7 nucleotides agree with TRBD2. CDR1 is GTSNPN and CDR2 is SVGIG in the germline V gene (reference sequence). Trimming at V came to 0 bases and at J to 3 bases, leaving 14 bases not matched to a gene. This CDR3 is built from 18 residues. In nucleotides, the CDR3 is TGTGCCTGGAGTGTAAGCCACTCCGGGGGGTGGGGCTACAATGAGCAGTTCTTC. Translated, it gives CAWSVSHSGGWGYNEQFF.

CDR3 nucleotide sequence: TGCGCCAGCAGCTTATCCGACAGGGGGCGCAGGACCGGGGAGCTGTTTTTT. This gives the protein CASSLSDRGRRTGELFF. The rearrangement joins TRBV5-1 to TRBJ2-2; 10 bases are a match to TRBD1. The CDR3 runs 17 residues. V dropped 2 bases and J dropped 5; count of bases not matched to a gene: 9. The V gene's germline CDR1 is SGHRS and CDR2 YFSETQ.

The chain combines TRBV6-2 or TRBV6-3 with TRBJ1-2; D possibly corresponds to TRBD1 (6 bases). Per the germline V gene, CDR1 is MNHEY and CDR2 is SVGEGT. V lost 0 bases and J 3 bases, leaving 11 bases between the germline ends. This CDR3 contains 15 residues. The CDR3 DNA is TGTGCCAGCAGTTACTCGGGCAGGGGAGACTATGGCTACACCTTC. It encodes CASSYSGRGDYGYTF.

This sequence joins TRBV11-2 and TRBJ2-1; a possible D gene is TRBD1 (5 bases). This CDR3 contains 14 residues. The V gene lost 6 bases and the J gene lost 1 base, with 10 bases spanning the gap. The germline V gene encodes CDR1 SGHAT and CDR2 FQNNGV. CDR3 residues: CASSRDRSYNEQFF. The CDR3 DNA reads as TGTGCCAGCAGTCGCGACAGATCCTACAATGAGCAGTTCTTC.

V and J are TRBV10-3 and TRBJ1-1, with D unresolved. This CDR3 has 13 amino acids. The V end was cut by 6 bases, the J end by 1 base, with 9 bases between. Germline lookup yields CDR1 ENHRY and CDR2 SYGVKD. The DNA for the CDR3 is TGTGCCATCAGAAGAGGCGAGAACACTGAAGCTTTCTTT. Translating it yields CAIRRGENTEAFF.

The chain uses TRBV30 and TRBJ2-2; 7 positions match TRBD1. Trimming cost V 4 bases and J 3 bases; bases outside gene matches: 5. CDR1 and CDR2 (germline): GTSNPN, SVGIG (reference sequence). The CDR3 consists of 14 residues. The CDR3 DNA is TGTGCCTGGACAGGGGGTGTGGACACCGGGGAGCTGTTTTTT. Translated, it gives CAWTGGVDTGELFF.

The chain has TRBV6-2 or TRBV6-3 and TRBJ1-1; TRBD1 is a possible D gene (6 bases). Germline V lookup: CDR1 MNHEY, CDR2 SVGEGT. V dropped 5 bases and J dropped 7 bases, with 17 bases sitting between them. The CDR3 spans 14 residues. CDR3 sequence: CASSRGPYNVEAFF. The CDR3 DNA reads TGTGCCAGCAGTCGGGGGCCCTATAACGTTGAAGCTTTCTTT.

CDR3 sequence (DNA): TGTGCCAGCAGCCCCGAAACAGCGAGGGAAAAACTGTTTTTT. Amino acids: CASSPETAREKLFF. The chain links TRBV7-8 to TRBJ1-4, with D hard to call. V was clipped by 5 bases and J by 8 bases, with 15 bases between them. This CDR3 region has 14 residues. CDR1 is SGHVS, CDR2 FQNEAQ, per germline. The variable domain in full, with the rest retrieved from reference TRBV7-8 and TRBJ1-4, is GAGVSQSPRYKVAKRGQDVALRCDPISGHVSLFWYQQALGQGPEFLTYFQNEAQLDKSGLPSDRFFAERPEGSVSTLKIQRTQQEDSAVYLCASSPETAREKLFFGSGTQLSVL.

The chain recombines TRBV6-5 with TRBJ1-2, with TRBD1 matching over 8 bases. V lost 8 bases to trimming and J lost 6 bases; unmatched junction nucleotides: 2. The CDR3 runs 11 residues. Germline lookup yields CDR1 MNHEY and CDR2 SVGAGI. This CDR3 reads CASETGDGYTF. The CDR3 DNA follows: TGTGCCAGCGAGACAGGGGATGGCTACACCTTC.